This section outlines one T cell receptor (beta chain) sequence together with its context. What it recognizes is unknown. The data belong to a study of T cell repertoires in cytomegalovirus infection. Across the whole study: CMV epitopes that were recently identified and HLA-C-restricted were used alongside well-studied HLA-B-restricted ones. CMV infection and matching HLA type were both indicated by public TCR beta signatures.

The CDR3 consists of 14 residues. J was trimmed by 6 bases and V by 5 bases; bases with no gene match: 6. Germline CDR1 MNHNS, CDR2 SASEGT. TCRdb ran MiXCR on the reads and lists one entry per CDR3 protein. In the table there are roughly 920,000 distinct CDR3 sequences, around a third of which are singletons. Findings and limits, study-wide: HLA-C-restricted TCR beta clonotypes specific for CMV led the ex vivo response.

Material: cultured CD8+ T cells from PBMCs, obtained from culture after CMV antigen stimulation. V and J are TRBV6-1 and TRBJ2-7; 11 bases match TRBD1. The sequence was collected from a human donor in good health (CMV status not recorded). Some clones in this sample may be carry-over from other donors' samples. The DNA for the CDR3 is TGTGCCAGCAGTCCGGACAGGGGGCAAAGCGAGCAGTACTTC. Translated, it gives CASSPDRGQSEQYF.